The rows below give T cell receptor beta chains drawn from one sample of a study of vaccination and CD4 T cells after COVID-19. MiXCR was run by TCRdb on the PCR reads, yielding one entry per CDR3 protein. The table includes about 20,000 distinct CDR3 sequences, approximately 48% detected once. No antigen is known for these receptors. Sequenced material: CD4+ T cells from blood, cultured in vitro, taken after SARS-CoV-2 vaccination. These receptors were taken from a human donor who had recovered from COVID-19. Both conserved end residues are part of each CDR3. D genes are given only for firm matches. Clone size is stated in some rows and not others, as once, few, many or a class when expanded.

>TRBJ1-1|TRBV6-1|.|.
CASTISPPNTEAFF
TGTGCCAGCACCATATCTCCTCCTAACACTGAAGCTTTCTTT
>TRBJ2-1|TRBV28|few|.
CPSSSYDFRQFF
TGTCCCAGCAGTTCTTACGACTTTCGGCAGTTCTTC
>TRBJ2-7|TRBV20-1|.|TRBD1
CSASGPGQRSYEQYF
TGCAGCGCTAGTGGTCCGGGACAGCGTTCCTACGAGCAGTACTTC
>TRBJ2-6|TRBV10-3|few|.
CAISEPSSGANVLTF
TGTGCCATCAGTGAGCCAAGCTCTGGGGCCAACGTCCTGACTTTC
>TRBJ2-3|TRBV11-3|.|TRBD2
CASSLVTSGVRHTQYF
TGTGCCAGCAGCCTCGTGACTAGCGGGGTCCGGCATACGCAGTATTTT
>TRBJ1-5|TRBV19|once|.
CASSTPTGEYSNQPQHF
TGTGCCAGTAGTACCCCGACGGGGGAGTATAGCAATCAGCCCCAGCATTTT
>TRBJ2-6|TRBV20-1|.|.
CSARDPWVSGANVLTF
TGCAGTGCTAGGGACCCATGGGTCTCTGGGGCCAACGTCCTGACTTTC
>TRBJ1-2|TRBV2|few|.
CASSESGIGYTF
TGTGCCAGCAGTGAGTCCGGTATTGGCTACACCTTC
>TRBJ2-1|TRBV20-1|.|TRBD2
CSAKLAGPYNEQFF
TGCAGTGCTAAGCTAGCGGGACCCTACAATGAGCAGTTCTTC
>TRBJ1-6|TRBV10-3|few|TRBD1
CAIRDRDIGSPLHF
TGTGCCATCAGAGACAGGGATATAGGTTCACCCCTCCACTTT
>TRBJ2-5|TRBV2|.|TRBD1
CASSSGQGAMGETQYF
TGTGCCAGCAGTTCCGGACAGGGGGCGATGGGGGAGACCCAGTACTTC
>TRBJ2-7|TRBV20-1|.|TRBD1
CSASPGQGAAYEQYF
TGCAGTGCAAGCCCGGGACAGGGGGCCGCGTACGAGCAGTACTTC
>TRBJ2-5|TRBV7-2|.|.
CASSLARGSETQYF
TGTGCCAGCAGCTTAGCGAGAGGGTCGGAGACCCAGTACTTC
>TRBJ2-3|TRBV28|.|TRBD2
CASSRTSGSTDTQYF
TGTGCCAGCAGTCGGACTAGCGGGAGCACAGATACGCAGTATTTT
>TRBJ2-7|TRBV10-1|.|.
CASSESGSYEQYF
TGCGCCAGCAGTGAGTCGGGGTCCTACGAGCAGTACTTC
>TRBJ2-7|TRBV6-2/TRBV6-3|.|TRBD2
CASSPGTSHREQYF
TGTGCCAGCAGTCCCGGGACTAGCCATCGAGAGCAGTACTTC
>TRBJ2-3|TRBV5-1|.|TRBD1
CASSPATGGGTDTQYF
TGCGCCAGCAGCCCCGCGACAGGGGGCGGCACAGATACGCAGTATTTT
>TRBJ2-5|TRBV7-3|.|.
CASSLSRGETQYF
TGTGCCAGCAGCTTATCTCGTGGGGAGACCCAGTACTTC
>TRBJ2-3|TRBV28|once|.
CASSDAGTDTQYF
TGTGCCAGCAGCGACGCGGGCACAGATACGCAGTATTTT
>TRBJ1-6|TRBV18|.|.
CASSRRDASPLHF
TGTGCCAGCTCACGACGGGACGCTTCACCCCTCCACTTT
>TRBJ2-7|TRBV12-3/TRBV12-4|.|TRBD1
CASSPRRTGEGEQYF
TGTGCCAGCAGCCCCAGACGGACAGGGGAAGGCGAGCAGTACTTC
>TRBJ1-3|TRBV7-2|few|.
CASTFNTASGNTIYF
TGTGCCAGCACCTTTAATACAGCTTCTGGAAACACCATATATTTT